Listed below are T cell receptor beta chains from one sample, sequenced in a study of cytomegalovirus exposure and HLA in healthy donors. Data came from immunoSEQ multiplex PCR; TCRdb stores just in-frame clones and leaves some out. The sample has 130,000 to 150,000 clones, 80% to 90% seen once; the top ten hold 2% to 3%. Material: PBMCs. These receptors all stem from a boy aged 2 to 10 in good health and CMV-seronegative. Each CDR3 is given with its conserved first and last residue. The D gene is left open where the match is weak. Expanded clones get a size class; other rows say once, few or many, or leave the size out.

>TRBJ2-3|-|-|TRBV5-1
TGCGCCAGCGGAATAGAGGGCAGCACAGATACGCAGTATTTT
CASGIEGSTDTQYF
>TRBJ1-2|-|TRBD1|TRBV28
TGTGCCAGCAGTTTATTGACAGGGGGCTCTAACTATGGCTACACCTTC
CASSLLTGGSNYGYTF
>TRBJ1-6|-|TRBD1|TRBV7-3
TGTGCCAGCAGCCTGGACAGGGGCGAGAATTCACCCCTCCACTTT
CASSLDRGENSPLHF
>TRBJ2-1|-|TRBD2|TRBV27
TGTGCCAGCAGTTCTCCAGGACTAGCGGGAGATTACAATGAGCAGTTCTTC
CASSSPGLAGDYNEQFF
>TRBJ2-1|-|TRBD2|TRBV4-1
TGCGCCAGCAGCCCACGGGATGGTAGCGGGTCCTACAATGAGCAGTTCTTC
CASSPRDGSGSYNEQFF
>TRBJ1-1|-|-|TRBV2
TGTGCCAGTCCCCTAGTCGGGGGGAGGAACACTGAAGCTTTCTTT
CASPLVGGRNTEAFF
>TRBJ2-1|-|-|TRBV27
TGTGCCAGCAGTTCAGCGAATGAGCAGTTCTTC
CASSSANEQFF
>TRBJ2-5|-|-|TRBV11-3
TGTGCCAGCAGCTTTGGGGAGAAAGAGACCCAGTACTTC
CASSFGEKETQYF
>TRBJ1-5|few|-|TRBV18
TGTGCCAGCTCACCAGGAGGCAATGGAAATCAGCCCCAGCATTTT
CASSPGGNGNQPQHF
>TRBJ1-2|-|-|TRBV6-1
TGTGCCAGCACAGGGCCTTACTATGGCTACACCTTC
CASTGPYYGYTF